This paragraph covers one T cell receptor (beta chain) sequence. V was clipped by 7 bases and J by 6 bases; unmatched bases: 5. This CDR3 comprises 13 residues. Germline V gives CDR1 ENHRY, CDR2 SYGVKD. This entry belongs to a study of technical replicates of blood from a handful of donors. This table comes from immunoSEQ multiplex PCR, and its TCRdb copy is limited to in-frame clones, with some not included. The data contain approximately 51,000 clones, just over 90% of them singletons. This TCR came from a human donor in good health. Some clones in this sample may be carry-over from other donors' samples. The chain combines TRBV10-3 with TRBJ2-3; 9 positions match TRBD2. Source material: PBMCs. The CDR3 DNA reads TGTGCCATCAAAGGTCTAGCGGGGGATACGCAGTATTTT. It codes for CAIKGLAGDTQYF.